Shown below are 23 T cell receptor beta chains from a single sample sequenced in a study of blood T cell repertoires in COVID-19. The data were produced by immunoSEQ multiplex PCR, yet TCRdb's version contains in-frame clones alone and is incomplete. The repertoire holds roughly 150,000 clones, with around four fifths as singletons. The sample taken for sequencing was peripheral blood. Receptor source: an elderly woman with COVID-19, enrolled during active disease.

CDR3: CASRPQGGYTYEQYF. The DNA of the CDR3 is TGTGCCAGCAGGCCACAGGGCGGGTACACCTACGAGCAGTACTTC. This sequence joins TRBV28 and TRBJ2-7, with D possibly being TRBD1 (6 bases). Trimming removed 6 bases from V and 2 bases from J, with 17 bases in between. This CDR3 region has 15 residues. Germline V gene data show CDR1 as MDHEN and CDR2 as SYDVKM.

This clone was picked up a small number of times. V usage is TRBV4-2 and J usage is TRBJ1-5, with TRBD1 as a possible D gene (5 bases). The V gene's germline CDR1 is LGHNA and CDR2 YNFKEQ. Trimming took off 0 bases at V and 4 bases at J, with 13 bases between the two ends. This CDR3 is built from 16 residues. CDR3 region: CASSQDVRGGNQPQHF. As DNA, the CDR3 is TGTGCCAGCAGCCAAGATGTCCGCGGGGGAAATCAGCCCCAGCATTTT.

In DNA form, the CDR3 reads TGTGCCAGCGGGAGGCTTACCTACGAGCAGTACTTC. As protein: CASGRLTYEQYF. V usage is TRBV12-3 or TRBV12-4 and J usage is TRBJ2-7, with D tentatively TRBD2 (6 bases). V was pared by 8 bases and J by 2 bases, with 10 bases between. The CDR3 has 12 amino acids.

The V gene is TRBV5-1, the J gene TRBJ2-7; a possible D gene is TRBD2 (5 bases). This CDR3 spans 15 amino acids. Deletions cut 4 bases from V and 4 bases from J, with 18 bases between. Germline V gene lookup returns CDR1 SGHRS and CDR2 YFSETQ. CDR3 nucleotides: TGCGCCAGCAGCCCGGTGTTGGCGGGCGGTTACGAGCAGTACTTC. Protein sequence: CASSPVLAGGYEQYF.

The CDR3 loop reads CASSLTLGGGNTIYF. CDR3 nucleotide sequence: TGTGCCAGCAGCTTAACCCTGGGGGGGGGAAACACCATATATTTT. The chain joins TRBV7-2 to TRBJ1-3, with TRBD1 as a possible D gene (5 bases). The CDR3 length is 15 residues. Germline loops: CDR1 SGHTA, CDR2 FQGNSA. V lost 2 bases, J lost 4 bases, and 12 bases lay in between.

The chain joins TRBV29-1 to TRBJ1-6; 9 positions agree with TRBD1. The germline CDR1 and CDR2 sequences are SQVTM and ANQGSEA. Trimming at V came to 6 bases and at J to 7 bases, leaving 7 bases not matched to a gene. The length of the CDR3 is 14 residues. The CDR3 protein is CSVETGGPNSPLHF. CDR3 nucleotide sequence: TGCAGCGTGGAGACAGGGGGACCCAATTCACCCCTCCACTTT.

The genes are TRBV14 and TRBJ2-3, with D perhaps TRBD2 (5 bases). V was pared by 0 bases and J by 10 bases, with 5 bases between. The length of the CDR3 is 11 residues. The germline CDR1 and CDR2 sequences are SGHDN and FVKESK. CDR3 amino acids: CASSQDGAQYF. In DNA, the CDR3 is TGTGCCAGCAGCCAAGACGGGGCGCAGTATTTT.

V usage is TRBV29-1 and J usage is TRBJ2-3; 11 nucleotides line up with TRBD2. The ends lost 3 bases at V and 1 base at J; junction bases unmatched: 3. This CDR3 spans 15 amino acids. The germline V gene has CDR1 SQVTM and CDR2 ANQGSEA. The CDR3 nucleotides are TGCAGCGTTGATGGGACTAGCGGCCGCACAGATACGCAGTATTTT. As protein: CSVDGTSGRTDTQYF.

For this clone: Within the sample, other DNA sequences also encode this same CDR3. This chain joins TRBV18 and TRBJ1-2; D gene ambiguous. V was trimmed by 2 bases and J by 5 bases, leaving 9 bases between them. This CDR3 contains 13 residues. CDR1 is KGHSH, CDR2 LQKENI, per germline. The CDR3 loop reads CASSPRQGYGYTF. For the CDR3, the DNA is TGTGCCAGCTCACCAAGACAAGGTTATGGCTACACCTTC.

The chain is built from TRBV7-9 and TRBJ1-5; D is ambiguous. Per germline, CDR1 SEHNR and CDR2 FQNEAQ (reference sequence). This CDR3 contains 14 residues. The ends were cut back, 5 bases at V and 2 bases at J, with 10 bases in the middle. The CDR3 reads CASSPSGGNQPQHF. CDR3 nucleotides: TGTGCCAGCAGCCCTAGCGGGGGCAATCAGCCCCAGCATTTT.

The V call is TRBV7-8, the J call TRBJ2-2, with D hard to call. V lost 8 bases and J lost 2, with 15 bases in between. This CDR3 contains 15 residues. Germline V gene lookup returns CDR1 SGHVS and CDR2 FQNEAQ. This chain's CDR3 is CASRPLSANTGELFF. CDR3 nucleotides: TGTGCCAGCCGCCCACTGAGCGCCAACACCGGGGAGCTGTTTTTT.

This chain connects TRBV27 to TRBJ2-3; 7 positions agree with TRBD2. The junction had 7 bases not matched to a gene; V was cut back by 3 bases and J by 7 bases. The CDR3 is 14 amino acids. Germline V lookup: CDR1 MNHEY, CDR2 SMNVEV (reference sequence). CDR3 DNA sequence: TGTGCCAGCAGTTTCGGCGGGAGTGGGAATACGCAGTATTTT. It translates to CASSFGGSGNTQYF.

The chain carries TRBV6-5 and TRBJ2-5; tentatively, D is TRBD1 (5 bases). Germline V gene sequence: CDR1 MNHEY, CDR2 SVGAGI. CDR3 length: 14 amino acids. Trimming shortened V by 10 bases and J by 10 bases, and 25 bases separated the two germline ends. CDR3 region: CATEYRTYPKDQYF. CDR3 nucleotides: TGTGCCACCGAATACCGGACATACCCCAAGGACCAGTACTTC.

V is TRBV11-2 and J is TRBJ2-2; perhaps TRBD2 as D (5 bases). V was shortened by 5 bases and J by 4 bases, with 17 bases between the two germline ends. The CDR3 covers 16 residues. Germline CDR1 SGHAT, CDR2 FQNNGV. CDR3 protein: CASSRAGREGTGELFF. CDR3 nucleotide sequence: TGTGCCAGCAGCCGCGCGGGCCGAGAGGGCACCGGGGAGCTGTTTTTT.

CDR3 region: CSVRQGHRADTQYF. Written as DNA, the CDR3 is TGCAGCGTTCGGCAGGGCCATCGGGCAGATACGCAGTATTTT. The chain is built from TRBV29-1 and TRBJ2-3; weak D call: TRBD1 (5 bases). The CDR3 has 14 amino acids. Trimming removed 5 bases at V and 4 bases at J, with 16 bases between. Germline assignment: CDR1 SQVTM and CDR2 ANQGSEA.

The sample holds a few counts of this clone. The chain joins TRBV5-1 to TRBJ2-2; possibly TRBD2 for D (5 bases). The CDR3 has 15 residues. The ends were cut back, 5 bases at V and 6 bases at J, with 17 bases in the middle. Germline CDR1 and CDR2: SGHRS and YFSETQ. The CDR3 DNA follows: TGCGCCAGCAGGTCCCGCGGGCCTGCCGCCGGGGAGCTGTTTTTT. Translated: CASRSRGPAAGELFF.

This chain links TRBV3-1 (or the pseudogene TRBV3-2) with TRBJ1-6; no firm D call. The CDR3 consists of 16 residues. Germline CDR1 is LGHDT and CDR2 is YNNKEL (reference sequence). Trimming removed 0 bases from V and 10 bases from J, with 16 bases in between. The CDR3 region has the DNA TGTGCCAGCAGCCAAGATAATTGGGCCGCTATATCACCCCTCCACTTT. Translated, it gives CASSQDNWAAISPLHF.

Remarks on this clone: The same CDR3 can be traced to other DNA sequences in this sample. This rearrangement joins TRBV28 to TRBJ1-5; 9 bases match TRBD1. CDR3 length: 15 amino acids. J gave up 3 bases and V 6 bases, and 6 bases lay outside the gene matches. Per the germline V gene, CDR1 is MDHEN and CDR2 is SYDVKM. DNA for the CDR3: TGTGCCAGCAGCCCCGGACAGGGGAACAATCAGCCCCAGCATTTT. It codes for CASSPGQGNNQPQHF.

This clone was seen just once. The chain carries TRBV9 and TRBJ2-7; 10 bases line up with TRBD2. V was clipped by 4 bases and J by 1 base; unmatched bases: 5. This CDR3 contains 15 residues. Germline values: CDR1 SGDLS, CDR2 YYNGEE. The CDR3 loop reads CASSLETSGSYEQYF. DNA for the CDR3: TGTGCCAGCAGCCTAGAGACTAGCGGGTCCTACGAGCAGTACTTC.

The chain employs TRBV7-3 and TRBJ1-1; D is unresolved. The CDR3 has 13 residues. V was shortened by 5 bases and J by 1 base, with 8 bases between the two germline ends. CDR1 SGHTA and CDR2 FQGTGA come from the germline V gene. The CDR3: CASSPLANTEAFF. The CDR3 coding sequence is TGTGCCAGCAGCCCTCTAGCGAACACTGAAGCTTTCTTT.

The chain is built from TRBV5-6 and TRBJ1-4, with 7 nucleotides matching TRBD1. CDR1 is SGHDT, CDR2 YYEEEE, per germline. The V segment lost 3 bases and the J segment 5 bases; nucleotides outside the gene matches: 13. This CDR3 spans 17 amino acids. CDR3 nucleotides: TGTGCCAGCAGCTGGGGGACAGCGATGCTCCCGAATGAAAAACTGTTTTTT. Translating it yields CASSWGTAMLPNEKLFF.

The chain is built from TRBV29-1 and TRBJ1-2; 8 nucleotides align to TRBD1. The CDR3 is 16 residues long. V dropped 6 bases and J dropped 0; count of bases not matched to a gene: 12. Germline assignment: CDR1 SQVTM and CDR2 ANQGSEA. The DNA for the CDR3 is TGCAGCGTCGCCGGGACAGGAGAATCCTCTAACTATGGCTACACCTTC. Translation: CSVAGTGESSNYGYTF.

The CDR3, as DNA: TGCGCCACCACCAGCGGGAATTCCTACAATGAGCAGTTCTTC. It translates to CATTSGNSYNEQFF. The chain uses TRBV10-2 and TRBJ2-1; 7 bases fit TRBD2. Germline CDR1 and CDR2: WSHSY and SAAADI. The junction had 7 bases not matched to a gene; V was cut back by 10 bases and J by 1 base. This CDR3 has 14 residues.